Many counts were recorded for the clone carrying this TCR beta chain. This CDR3 has 18 amino acids. The ends lost 3 bases at V and 3 bases at J; junction bases unmatched: 13. The data belong to a study of response to subunit inactivated influenza vaccine. TCRdb re-analysed the RT-PCR reads in MiXCR, keeping a single row per CDR3 protein. The table has over 150,000 distinct CDR3 sequences, over 8.5% seen once; the top ten hold roughly 40%. The source is a man between 50 and 70 years old who received an inactivated influenza vaccine. The rearrangement joins TRBV12-3 or TRBV12-4 to TRBJ2-3, with TRBD1 matching over 9 bases. The source material was CD8+ T cells sorted from PBMCs, sampled about 24 months after vaccination. As DNA, the CDR3 is TGTGCCAGCAGTTTCTCCATCCAGACAGGGGGAGTGACAGATACGCAGTATTTT. This gives the protein CASSFSIQTGGVTDTQYF.